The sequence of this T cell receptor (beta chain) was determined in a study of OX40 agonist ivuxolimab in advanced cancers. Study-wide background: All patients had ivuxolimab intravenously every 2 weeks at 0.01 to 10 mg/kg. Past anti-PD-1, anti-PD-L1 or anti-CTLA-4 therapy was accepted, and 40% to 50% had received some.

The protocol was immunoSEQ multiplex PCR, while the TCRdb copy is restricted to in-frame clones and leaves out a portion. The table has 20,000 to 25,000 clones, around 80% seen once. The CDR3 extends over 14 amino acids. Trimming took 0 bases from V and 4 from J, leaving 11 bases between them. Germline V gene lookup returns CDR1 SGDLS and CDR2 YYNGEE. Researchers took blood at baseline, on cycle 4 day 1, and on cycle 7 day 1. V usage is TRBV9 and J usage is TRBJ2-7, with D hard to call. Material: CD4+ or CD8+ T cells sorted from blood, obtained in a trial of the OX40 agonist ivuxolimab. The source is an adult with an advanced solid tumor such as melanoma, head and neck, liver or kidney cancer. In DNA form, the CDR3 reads TGTGCCAGCAGCGTAGGGGCTAGTTCTTACGAGCAGTACTTC. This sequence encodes CASSVGASSYEQYF.